One sample yielded the 13 T cell receptor beta chains listed below, sequenced in a study of cytomegalovirus exposure and HLA in healthy donors. Method: immunoSEQ multiplex PCR; TCRdb's copy keeps in-frame clones and lacks some. The sample lists 100,000 to 150,000 clones, about 91% occurring once. Specimen: PBMCs. All receptors come from a woman younger than 30 in good health and CMV-seronegative.

J is TRBJ2-5 and V is TRBV29-1; possibly TRBD1 for D (5 bases). The germline V gene has CDR1 SQVTM and CDR2 ANQGSEA. V lost 4 bases and J lost 2, with 11 bases in between. The CDR3 contains 13 residues. The DNA of the CDR3 is TGCAGCGTTGCTCGGACAACGCAAGAGACCCAGTACTTC. Its protein product is CSVARTTQETQYF.

The chain uses TRBV4-1 and TRBJ1-6; TRBD1 is a possible D gene (6 bases). The V and J ends lost 4 bases and 1 base respectively, with 11 bases between them. In germline, CDR1 is MGHRA, CDR2 YSYEKL. The CDR3 extends over 16 amino acids. The CDR3 reads CASSPGERSYNSPLHF. CDR3 coding DNA: TGCGCCAGCAGCCCAGGGGAGCGATCCTATAATTCACCCCTCCACTTT.

CDR3 sequence: CASRRGRDQPQHF. The CDR3 nucleotides are TGTGCCAGTAGAAGGGGAAGGGATCAGCCCCAGCATTTT. This chain joins TRBV19 and TRBJ1-5; D is possibly TRBD1 (5 bases). Germline V gives CDR1 LNHDA, CDR2 SQIVND (reference sequence). V lost 6 bases and J 5 bases, leaving 11 bases between the germline ends. The CDR3 has 13 amino acids.

V usage is TRBV10-2 and J usage is TRBJ2-5; no firm D call. The CDR3 sequence is 11 residues long. V lost 6 bases and J lost 5, with 7 bases in between. The germline gives CDR1 WSHSY, CDR2 SAAADI. The CDR3 bases are TGCGCCAGCAGAGCTTGGGAGACCCAGTACTTC. Translating gives CASRAWETQYF.

The chain recombines TRBV7-2 with TRBJ2-2; 8 bases are a match to TRBD2. The CDR3 consists of 16 residues. Germline V gives CDR1 SGHTA, CDR2 FQGNSA. J was trimmed by 7 bases and V by 2 bases; bases with no gene match: 9. CDR3 residues: CASSLLPGLVGGELFF. Here the CDR3 DNA reads TGTGCCAGCAGCTTACTCCCGGGACTAGTGGGCGGGGAGCTGTTTTTT.

The V gene is TRBV7-8, the J gene TRBJ1-1; the match to TRBD1 covers 9 bases. The CDR3 runs to 15 residues. Germline lookup yields CDR1 SGHVS and CDR2 FQNEAQ. V dropped 4 bases and J dropped 1; count of bases not matched to a gene: 4. The CDR3 here is CASSSPGQGNTEAFF. In DNA form, the CDR3 reads TGTGCCAGCAGCTCACCGGGACAGGGGAACACTGAAGCTTTCTTT.

This rearrangement joins TRBV12-5 to TRBJ1-5, with a weak D call TRBD1 (6 bases). This CDR3 contains 15 residues. The germline V and J ends were trimmed by 2 bases and 3 bases, with 11 bases remaining between them. Germline V lookup: CDR1 LGHNT, CDR2 FRNRAP. The CDR3 DNA sequence: TGTGCTAGTGGTTTGACTACAGGGTACAATCAGCCCCAGCATTTT. Translating gives CASGLTTGYNQPQHF.

This clone came up once. The rearrangement joins TRBV7-2 to TRBJ1-1; 9 bases agree with TRBD1. Germline CDR1 reads SGHTA; CDR2 reads FQGNSA. Germline trimming cut 6 bases from V and 5 bases from J; bases unmatched to any gene: 7. The CDR3 has 14 amino acids. The CDR3 protein is CASSGGTGRTEAFF. CDR3 DNA: TGTGCCAGCAGTGGAGGGACAGGGAGGACTGAAGCTTTCTTT.

A note on this clone: One end of the junction does not line up with germline, which may come from a read error. The chain is built from TRBV5-1 and TRBJ2-7, with D perhaps TRBD2 (6 bases). The V gene's germline CDR1 is SGHRS and CDR2 YFSETQ. The CDR3 sequence is 13 residues long. DNA for the CDR3: TGTGCCAGCACGGACGGGAGCTCCTACGAGCAGTACTTC. Its protein is CASTDGSSYEQYF.

This clone came up a few times. V gene TRBV5-1 combines with J gene TRBJ2-5; D remains ambiguous. In germline, CDR1 is SGHRS, CDR2 YFSETQ. Trimming shortened V by 3 bases and J by 2 bases, and 2 bases separated the two germline ends. This CDR3 has 11 residues. The DNA for the CDR3 is TGCGCCAGCAGCTCACAAGAGACCCAGTACTTC. Encoded protein: CASSSQETQYF. The full variable domain, with the rest looked up from reference TRBV5-1 and TRBJ2-5, is KAGVTQTPRYLIKTRGQQVTLSCSPISGHRSVSWYQQTPGQGLQFLFEYFSETQRNKGNFPGRFSGRQFSNSRSEMNVSTLELGDSALYLCASSSQETQYFGPGTRLLVL.

The chain is built from TRBV4-2 and TRBJ1-2; 10 nucleotides line up with TRBD1. The junction had 6 bases not matched to a gene; V was cut back by 3 bases and J by 5 bases. CDR1 is LGHNA, CDR2 YNFKEQ, per germline. The CDR3 runs to 15 residues. The CDR3 loop reads CASSHDRGQEYGYTF. The CDR3 DNA is TGTGCCAGCAGCCATGACAGGGGGCAGGAGTATGGCTACACCTTC.

V and J are TRBV28 and TRBJ2-1; D possibly corresponds to TRBD2 (5 bases). CDR3 size: 12 residues. Looked up from germline, CDR1 is MDHEN and CDR2 is SYDVKM. Trimming cost V 5 bases and J 8 bases, with 10 bases left between them. The CDR3, as DNA: TGTGCCAGCAGTGTCTCTAGCCATGAGCAGTTCTTC. Residues: CASSVSSHEQFF.

V gene TRBV6-1 combines with J gene TRBJ1-5, with D possibly being TRBD1 (6 bases). The CDR3 runs to 15 residues. The germline gives CDR1 MNHNS, CDR2 SASEGT. The V gene lost 6 bases and the J gene lost 0 bases, with 12 bases spanning the gap. This CDR3 is CASSRTANSNQPQHF. The CDR3, as DNA: TGTGCCAGCAGCAGGACAGCAAATAGCAATCAGCCCCAGCATTTT.